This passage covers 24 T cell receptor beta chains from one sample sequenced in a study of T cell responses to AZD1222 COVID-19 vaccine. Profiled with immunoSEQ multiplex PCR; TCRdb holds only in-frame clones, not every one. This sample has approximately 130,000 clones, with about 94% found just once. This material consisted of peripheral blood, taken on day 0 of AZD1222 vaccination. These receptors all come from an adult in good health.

The CDR3 bases are TGTGCCAGCAGCTTCGGGAACTATAATTCACCCCTCCACTTT. Amino acid sequence: CASSFGNYNSPLHF. The chain has TRBV7-9 and TRBJ1-6, with no clear D. CDR1 SEHNR and CDR2 FQNEAQ come from the germline V gene (reference sequence). V was cut by 3 bases and J by 3 bases, with 6 bases left in between. The CDR3 is made up of 14 amino acids.

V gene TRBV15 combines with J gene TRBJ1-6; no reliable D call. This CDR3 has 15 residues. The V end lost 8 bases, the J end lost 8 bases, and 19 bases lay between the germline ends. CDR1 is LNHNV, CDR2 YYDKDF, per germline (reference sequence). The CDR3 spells CATSDGVVGYSPLHF. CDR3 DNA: TGTGCCACCTCGGACGGGGTCGTTGGATATTCACCCCTCCACTTT.

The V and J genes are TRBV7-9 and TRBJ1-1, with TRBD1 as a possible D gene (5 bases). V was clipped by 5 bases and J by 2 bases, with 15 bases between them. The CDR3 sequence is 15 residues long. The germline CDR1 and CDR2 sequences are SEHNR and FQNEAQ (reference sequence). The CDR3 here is CASSPPGLINTEAFF. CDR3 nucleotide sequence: TGTGCCAGCAGCCCCCCGGGACTGATAAACACTGAAGCTTTCTTT.

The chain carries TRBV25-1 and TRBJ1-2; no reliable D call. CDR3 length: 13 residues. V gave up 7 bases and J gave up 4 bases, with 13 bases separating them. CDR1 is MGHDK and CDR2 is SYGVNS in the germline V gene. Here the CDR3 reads CASTTAGGYGYTF. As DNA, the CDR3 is TGTGCCAGCACTACTGCAGGAGGCTATGGCTACACCTTC.

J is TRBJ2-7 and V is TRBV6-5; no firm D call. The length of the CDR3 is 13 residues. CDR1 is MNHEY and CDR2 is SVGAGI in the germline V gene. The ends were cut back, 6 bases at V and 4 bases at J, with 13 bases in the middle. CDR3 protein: CASSDRVGYEQYF. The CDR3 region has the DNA TGTGCCAGCAGCGACCGGGTCGGGTACGAGCAGTACTTC.

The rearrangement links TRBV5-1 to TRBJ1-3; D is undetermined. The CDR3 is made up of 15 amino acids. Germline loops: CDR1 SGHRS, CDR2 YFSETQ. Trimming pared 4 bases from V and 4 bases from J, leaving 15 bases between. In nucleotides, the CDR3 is TGCGCCAGCAGCCACAACACCGTTGGGGGAAACACCATATATTTT. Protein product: CASSHNTVGGNTIYF.

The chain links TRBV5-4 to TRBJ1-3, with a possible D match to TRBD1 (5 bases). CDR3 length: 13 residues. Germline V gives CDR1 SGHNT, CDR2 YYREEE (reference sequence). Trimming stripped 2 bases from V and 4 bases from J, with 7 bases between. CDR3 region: CASSFGGGNTIYF. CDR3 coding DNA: TGTGCCAGCAGCTTCGGGGGAGGAAACACCATATATTTT.

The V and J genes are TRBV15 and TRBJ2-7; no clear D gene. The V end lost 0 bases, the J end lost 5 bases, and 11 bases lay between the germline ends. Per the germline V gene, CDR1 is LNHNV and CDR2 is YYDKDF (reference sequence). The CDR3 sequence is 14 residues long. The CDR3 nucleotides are TGTGCCACCAGCAGAGATAGTTGGGTAAACGAGCAGTACTTC. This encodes CATSRDSWVNEQYF.

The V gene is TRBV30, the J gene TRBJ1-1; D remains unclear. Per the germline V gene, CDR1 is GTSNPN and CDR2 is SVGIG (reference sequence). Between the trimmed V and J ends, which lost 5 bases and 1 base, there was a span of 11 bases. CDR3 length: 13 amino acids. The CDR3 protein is CAWGVQPNTEAFF. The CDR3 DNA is TGTGCCTGGGGGGTACAGCCGAACACTGAAGCTTTCTTT.

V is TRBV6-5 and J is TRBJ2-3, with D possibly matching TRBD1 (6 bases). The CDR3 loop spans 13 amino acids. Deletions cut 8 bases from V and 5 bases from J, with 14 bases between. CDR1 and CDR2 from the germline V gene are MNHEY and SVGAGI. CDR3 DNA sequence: TGTGCCAGCGCTACAGGGCTGAGAGATACGCAGTATTTT. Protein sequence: CASATGLRDTQYF.

As DNA, the CDR3 is TGTGCCAGCAGTGACCGGACAGTCTATGGCTACACCTTC. Its translation: CASSDRTVYGYTF. The V and J genes are TRBV6-1 and TRBJ1-2, with a tentative D call TRBD1 (6 bases). CDR1 is MNHNS, CDR2 SASEGT, per germline. V lost 3 bases and J 4 bases, leaving 9 bases between the germline ends. The CDR3 spans 13 residues.

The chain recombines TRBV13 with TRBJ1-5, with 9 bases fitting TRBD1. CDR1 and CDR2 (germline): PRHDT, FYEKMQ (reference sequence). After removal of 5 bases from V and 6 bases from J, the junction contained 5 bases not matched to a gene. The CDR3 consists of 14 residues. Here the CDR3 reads CASSRGQGVQPQHF. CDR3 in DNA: TGTGCCAGCAGCCGGGGACAGGGCGTTCAGCCCCAGCATTTT.

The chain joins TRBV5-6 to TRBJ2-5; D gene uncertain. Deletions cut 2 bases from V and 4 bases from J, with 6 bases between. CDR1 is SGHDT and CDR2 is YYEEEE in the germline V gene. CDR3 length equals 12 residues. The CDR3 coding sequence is TGTGCCAGCAGCTTTTGGGGAGAGACCCAGTACTTC. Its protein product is CASSFWGETQYF.

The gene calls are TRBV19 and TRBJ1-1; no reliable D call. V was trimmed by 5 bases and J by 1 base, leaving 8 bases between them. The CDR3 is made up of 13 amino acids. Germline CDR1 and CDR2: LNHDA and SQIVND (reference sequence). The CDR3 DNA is TGTGCCAGTAGTGACCAGAGGAACACTGAAGCTTTCTTT. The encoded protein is CASSDQRNTEAFF. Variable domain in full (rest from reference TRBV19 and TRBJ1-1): DGGITQSPKYLFRKEGQNVTLSCEQNLNHDAMYWYRQDPGQGLRLIYYSQIVNDFQKGDIAEGYSVSREKKESFPLTVTSAQKNPTAFYLCASSDQRNTEAFFGQGTRLTVV.

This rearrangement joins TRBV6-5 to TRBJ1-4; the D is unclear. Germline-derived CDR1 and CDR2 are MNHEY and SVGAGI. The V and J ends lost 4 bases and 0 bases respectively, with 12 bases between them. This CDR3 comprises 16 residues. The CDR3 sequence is CASSFTREATNEKLFF. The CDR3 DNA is TGTGCCAGCAGTTTCACGAGGGAGGCAACTAATGAAAAACTGTTTTTT.

CDR3 nucleotides: TGTGCCAGTGGATACAATGAGCAGTTCTTC. As protein: CASGYNEQFF. The chain has TRBV19 and TRBJ2-1, with no clear D. Between the trimmed V and J ends, which lost 8 bases and 4 bases, there was a span of 3 bases. This CDR3 contains 10 residues. Germline values: CDR1 LNHDA, CDR2 SQIVND (reference sequence).

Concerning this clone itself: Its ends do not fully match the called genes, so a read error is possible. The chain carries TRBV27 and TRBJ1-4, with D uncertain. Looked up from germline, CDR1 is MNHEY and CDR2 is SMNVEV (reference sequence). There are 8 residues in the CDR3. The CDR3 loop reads CASSFRRF. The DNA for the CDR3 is TGTGCCAGCAGTTTCCGCCGTTTT.

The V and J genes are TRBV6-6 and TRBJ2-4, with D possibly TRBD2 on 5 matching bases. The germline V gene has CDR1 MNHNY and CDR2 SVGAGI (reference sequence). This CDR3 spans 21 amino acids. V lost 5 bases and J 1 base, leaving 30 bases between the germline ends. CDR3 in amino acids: CASSQYLQRFRARVAKNIQYF. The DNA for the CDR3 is TGTGCCAGCAGTCAATACCTTCAGCGGTTTCGGGCGAGGGTCGCCAAAAACATTCAGTACTTC.

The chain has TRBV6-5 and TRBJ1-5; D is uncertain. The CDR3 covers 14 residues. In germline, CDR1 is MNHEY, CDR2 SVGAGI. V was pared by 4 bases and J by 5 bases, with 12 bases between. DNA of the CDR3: TGTGCCAGCAGTTCGGCCTCCCGGGATCAGCCCCAGCATTTT. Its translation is CASSSASRDQPQHF.

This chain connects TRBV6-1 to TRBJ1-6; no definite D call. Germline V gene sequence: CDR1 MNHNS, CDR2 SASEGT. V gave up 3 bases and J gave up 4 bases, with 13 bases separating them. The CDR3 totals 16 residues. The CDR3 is CASSDSGRSYNSPLHF. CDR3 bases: TGTGCCAGCAGTGATAGCGGACGGAGTTATAATTCACCCCTCCACTTT.

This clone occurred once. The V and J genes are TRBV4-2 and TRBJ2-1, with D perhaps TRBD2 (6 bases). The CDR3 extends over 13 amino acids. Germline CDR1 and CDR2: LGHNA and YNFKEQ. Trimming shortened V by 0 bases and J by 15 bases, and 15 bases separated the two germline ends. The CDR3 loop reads CASSQDLPSVLFF. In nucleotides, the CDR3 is TGTGCCAGCAGCCAAGATCTGCCTAGCGTACTGTTCTTC.

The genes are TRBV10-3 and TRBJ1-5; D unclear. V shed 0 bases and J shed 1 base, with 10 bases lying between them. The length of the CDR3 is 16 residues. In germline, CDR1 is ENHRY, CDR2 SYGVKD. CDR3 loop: CAISESGFESNQPQHF. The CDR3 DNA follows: TGTGCCATCAGTGAGTCGGGCTTTGAGAGCAATCAGCCCCAGCATTTT.

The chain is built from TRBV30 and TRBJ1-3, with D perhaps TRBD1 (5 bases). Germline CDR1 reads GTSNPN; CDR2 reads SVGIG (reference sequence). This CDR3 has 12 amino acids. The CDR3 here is CGGGGSGNTIYF. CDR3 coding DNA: TGTGGGGGGGGAGGATCTGGAAACACCATATATTTT. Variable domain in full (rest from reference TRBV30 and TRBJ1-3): SQTIHQWPATLVQPVGSPLSLECTVEGTSNPNLYWYRQAAGRGLQLLFYSVGIGQISSEVPQNLSASRPQDRQFILSSKKLLLSDSGFYLCGGGGSGNTIYFGEGSWLTVV.

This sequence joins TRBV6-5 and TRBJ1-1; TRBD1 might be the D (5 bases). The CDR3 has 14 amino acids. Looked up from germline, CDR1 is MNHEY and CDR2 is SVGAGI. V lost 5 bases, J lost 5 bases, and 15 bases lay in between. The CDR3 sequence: CASSPPGGGTEAFF. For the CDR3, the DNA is TGTGCCAGCAGTCCCCCGGGGGGTGGAACTGAAGCTTTCTTT.